The present TCR beta chain was sequenced within a study of blood T cell repertoires in COVID-19. Study-level background: Samples taken during acute and convalescent COVID-19 were collected in the United States, Italy and Spain.

Assay used: immunoSEQ multiplex PCR; TCRdb lists only in-frame clones, some missing. The repertoire holds over 250,000 clones, with around four fifths as singletons. Germline CDR1 MNHEY, CDR2 SVGAGI. Trimming stripped 6 bases from V and 1 base from J, with 12 bases between. CDR3 size: 15 residues. Sequencing was performed on peripheral blood. The receptor's source is a woman aged 50 to 65 who had recovered from COVID-19. V is TRBV6-5 and J is TRBJ2-2; TRBD1 is a possible D gene (5 bases). Here the CDR3 reads CASRPQGQNTGELFF. CDR3 nucleotides: TGTGCCAGCAGGCCCCAGGGCCAGAACACCGGGGAGCTGTTTTTT.